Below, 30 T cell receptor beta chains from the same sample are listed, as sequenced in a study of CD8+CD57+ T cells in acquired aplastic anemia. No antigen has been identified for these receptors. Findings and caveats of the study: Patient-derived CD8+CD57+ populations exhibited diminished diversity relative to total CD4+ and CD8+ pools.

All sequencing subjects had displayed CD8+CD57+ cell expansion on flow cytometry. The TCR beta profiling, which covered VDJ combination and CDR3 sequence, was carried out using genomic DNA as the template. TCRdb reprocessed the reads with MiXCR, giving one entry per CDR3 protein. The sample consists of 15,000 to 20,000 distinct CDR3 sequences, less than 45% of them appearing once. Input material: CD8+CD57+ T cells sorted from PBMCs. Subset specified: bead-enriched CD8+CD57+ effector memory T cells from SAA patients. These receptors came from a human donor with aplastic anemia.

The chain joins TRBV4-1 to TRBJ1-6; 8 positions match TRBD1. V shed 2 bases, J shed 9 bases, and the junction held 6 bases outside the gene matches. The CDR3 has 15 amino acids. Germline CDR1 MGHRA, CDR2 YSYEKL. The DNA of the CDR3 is TGCGCCAGCAGCCAATCCGGGACAGGACCTTCACCCCTCCACTTT. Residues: CASSQSGTGPSPLHF.

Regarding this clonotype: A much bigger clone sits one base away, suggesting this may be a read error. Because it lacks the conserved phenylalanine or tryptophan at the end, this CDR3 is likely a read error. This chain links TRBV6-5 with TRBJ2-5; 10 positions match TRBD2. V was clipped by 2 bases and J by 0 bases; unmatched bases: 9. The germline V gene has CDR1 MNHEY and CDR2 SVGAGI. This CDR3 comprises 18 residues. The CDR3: CASSYRPWTSGYQETQYL. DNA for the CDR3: TGTGCCAGCAGTTACCGCCCGTGGACTAGCGGATACCAAGAGACCCAGTACCTC.

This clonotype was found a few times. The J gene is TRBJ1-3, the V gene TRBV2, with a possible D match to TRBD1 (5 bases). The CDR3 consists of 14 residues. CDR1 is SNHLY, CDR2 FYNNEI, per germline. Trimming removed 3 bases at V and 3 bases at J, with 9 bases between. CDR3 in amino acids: CASSEAGYGNTIYF. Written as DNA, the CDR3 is TGTGCCAGCAGTGAGGCAGGGTATGGAAACACCATATATTTT.

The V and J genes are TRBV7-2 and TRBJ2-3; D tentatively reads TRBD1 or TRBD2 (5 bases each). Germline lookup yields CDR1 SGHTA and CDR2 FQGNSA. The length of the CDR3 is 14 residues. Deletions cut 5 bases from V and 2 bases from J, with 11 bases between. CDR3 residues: CASSPGPYTDTQYF. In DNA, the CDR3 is TGTGCCAGCAGCCCGGGGCCCTACACAGATACGCAGTATTTT.

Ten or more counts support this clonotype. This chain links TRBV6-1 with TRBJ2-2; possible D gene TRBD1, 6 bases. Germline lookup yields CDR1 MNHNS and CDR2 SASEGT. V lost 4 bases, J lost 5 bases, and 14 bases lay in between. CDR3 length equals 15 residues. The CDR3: CASSGTQGRTGELFF. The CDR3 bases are TGTGCCAGCAGTGGCACACAGGGACGGACCGGGGAGCTGTTTTTT.

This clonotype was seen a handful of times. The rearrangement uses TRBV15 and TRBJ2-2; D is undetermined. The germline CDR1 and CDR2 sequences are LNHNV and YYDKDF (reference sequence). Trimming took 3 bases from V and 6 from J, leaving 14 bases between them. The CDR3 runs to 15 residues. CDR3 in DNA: TGTGCCACCAGCAGCGTAGTTAAGTTCCCCGGGGAGCTGTTTTTT. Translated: CATSSVVKFPGELFF.

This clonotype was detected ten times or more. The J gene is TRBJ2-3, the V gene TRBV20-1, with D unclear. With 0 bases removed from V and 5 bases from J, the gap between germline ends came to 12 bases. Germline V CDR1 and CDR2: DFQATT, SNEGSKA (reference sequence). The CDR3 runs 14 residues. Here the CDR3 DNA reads TGCAGTGCTAGAGATATGCGGTGGATAGATACGCAGTATTTT. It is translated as CSARDMRWIDTQYF.

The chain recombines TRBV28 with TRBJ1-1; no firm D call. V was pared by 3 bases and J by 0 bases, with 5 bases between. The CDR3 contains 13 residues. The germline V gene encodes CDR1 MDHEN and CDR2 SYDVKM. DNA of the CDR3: TGTGCCAGCAGTTTGGAGGTGAACACTGAAGCTTTCTTT. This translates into CASSLEVNTEAFF.

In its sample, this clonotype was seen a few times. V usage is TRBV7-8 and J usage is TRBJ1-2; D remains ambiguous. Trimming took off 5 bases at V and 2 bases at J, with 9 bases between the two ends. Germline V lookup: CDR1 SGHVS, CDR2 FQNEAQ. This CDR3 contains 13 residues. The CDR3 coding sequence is TGTGCCAGCAGCCGGAGAGGGAACTATGGCTACACCTTC. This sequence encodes CASSRRGNYGYTF.

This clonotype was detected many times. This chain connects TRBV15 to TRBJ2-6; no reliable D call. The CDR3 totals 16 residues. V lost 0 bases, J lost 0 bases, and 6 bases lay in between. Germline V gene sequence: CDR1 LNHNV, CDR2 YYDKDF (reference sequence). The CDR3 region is CATSRDGRSGANVLTF. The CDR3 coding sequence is TGTGCCACCAGCAGAGATGGGCGCTCTGGGGCCAACGTCCTGACTTTC.

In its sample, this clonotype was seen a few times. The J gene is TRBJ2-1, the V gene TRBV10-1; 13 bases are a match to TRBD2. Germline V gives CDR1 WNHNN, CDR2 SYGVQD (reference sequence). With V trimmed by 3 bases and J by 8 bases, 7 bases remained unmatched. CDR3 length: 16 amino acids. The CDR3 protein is CASSDSGTSGVYEQFF. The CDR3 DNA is TGCGCCAGCAGTGACTCCGGGACTAGCGGGGTCTATGAGCAGTTCTTC.

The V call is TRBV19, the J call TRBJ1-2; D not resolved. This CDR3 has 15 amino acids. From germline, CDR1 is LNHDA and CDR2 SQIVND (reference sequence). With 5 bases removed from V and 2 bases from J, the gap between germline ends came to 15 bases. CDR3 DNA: TGTGCCAGTAGTCTACTAGCGGTCCAGAACTATGGCTACACCTTC. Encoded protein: CASSLLAVQNYGYTF.

CDR3 amino acids: CASRTGDGEKLFF. In nucleotides, the CDR3 is TGTGCCAGCAGAACAGGGGACGGTGAAAAACTGTTTTTT. V gene TRBV12-3 or TRBV12-4 combines with J gene TRBJ1-4; 7 bases map to TRBD1. The CDR3 spans 13 residues. The junction had 5 bases not matched to a gene; V was cut back by 6 bases and J by 7 bases.

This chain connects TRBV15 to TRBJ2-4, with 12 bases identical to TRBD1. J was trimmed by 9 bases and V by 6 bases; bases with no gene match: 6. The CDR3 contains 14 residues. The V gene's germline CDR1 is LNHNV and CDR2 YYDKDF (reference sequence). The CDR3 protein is CATRRDRGPGIQYF. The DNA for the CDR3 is TGTGCCACCAGACGGGACAGGGGGCCTGGCATTCAGTACTTC.

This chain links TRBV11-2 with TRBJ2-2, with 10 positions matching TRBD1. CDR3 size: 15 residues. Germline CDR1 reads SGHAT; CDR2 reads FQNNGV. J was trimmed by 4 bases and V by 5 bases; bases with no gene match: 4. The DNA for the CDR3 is TGTGCCAGCAGCCGACGGACAGGGGGCACCGGGGAGCTGTTTTTT. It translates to CASSRRTGGTGELFF.

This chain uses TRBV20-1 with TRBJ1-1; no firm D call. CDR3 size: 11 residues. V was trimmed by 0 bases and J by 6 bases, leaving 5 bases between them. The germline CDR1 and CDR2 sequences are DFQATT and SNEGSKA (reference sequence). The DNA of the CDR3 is TGCAGTGCTAGAGATCCACCTGAAGCTTTCTTT. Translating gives CSARDPPEAFF.

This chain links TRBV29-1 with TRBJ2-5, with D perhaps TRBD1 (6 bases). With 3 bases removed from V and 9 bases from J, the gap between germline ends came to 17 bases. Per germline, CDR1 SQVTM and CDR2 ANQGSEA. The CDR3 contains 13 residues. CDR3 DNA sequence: TGCAGCGTTGAGACAGGCGGACCGGAGGCCCAGTACTTC. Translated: CSVETGGPEAQYF.

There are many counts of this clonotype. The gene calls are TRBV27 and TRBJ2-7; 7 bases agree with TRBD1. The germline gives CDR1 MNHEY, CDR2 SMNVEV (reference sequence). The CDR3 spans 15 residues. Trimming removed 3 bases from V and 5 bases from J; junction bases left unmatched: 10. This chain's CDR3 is CASSFLRQGFHEQYF. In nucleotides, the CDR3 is TGTGCCAGCAGTTTTCTACGACAGGGCTTCCACGAGCAGTACTTC.

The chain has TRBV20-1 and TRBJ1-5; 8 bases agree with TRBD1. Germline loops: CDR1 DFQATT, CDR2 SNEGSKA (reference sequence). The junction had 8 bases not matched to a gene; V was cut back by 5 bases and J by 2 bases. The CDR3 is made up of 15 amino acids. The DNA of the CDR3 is TGCAGTGCTTGGACAGGGTGGATAGGCAATCAGCCCCAGCATTTT. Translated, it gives CSAWTGWIGNQPQHF.

The CDR3 loop is CASSESASATYEQYF. In nucleotides, the CDR3 is TGTGCCAGCAGTGAGTCGGCTAGCGCTACCTACGAGCAGTACTTC. This rearrangement joins TRBV2 to TRBJ2-7; tentatively, D is TRBD2 (6 bases). CDR1 and CDR2 (germline): SNHLY, FYNNEI. The CDR3 loop spans 15 amino acids. Trimming pared 3 bases from V and 2 bases from J, leaving 14 bases between.

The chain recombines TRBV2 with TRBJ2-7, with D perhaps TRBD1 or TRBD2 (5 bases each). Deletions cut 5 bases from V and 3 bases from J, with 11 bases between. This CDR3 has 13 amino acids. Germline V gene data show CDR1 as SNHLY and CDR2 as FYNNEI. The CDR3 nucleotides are TGTGCCAGCAGTTACGGGGCGGTCTACGAGCAGTACTTC. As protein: CASSYGAVYEQYF. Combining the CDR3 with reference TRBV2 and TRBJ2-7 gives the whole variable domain EPEVTQTPSHQVTQMGQEVILRCVPISNHLYFYWYRQILGQKVEFLVSFYNNEISEKSEIFDDQFSVERPDGSNFTLKIRSTKLEDSAMYFCASSYGAVYEQYFGPGTRLTVT.

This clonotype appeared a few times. The CDR3 reads CASSLAEGNTIYF. CDR3 nucleotides: TGTGCCAGCAGCTTAGCGGAGGGAAACACCATATATTTT. The genes are TRBV7-9 and TRBJ1-3, with no clear D. In germline, CDR1 is SEHNR, CDR2 FQNEAQ (reference sequence). Trimming left V 0 bases short and J 4 bases short, with 4 bases between. CDR3 length: 13 amino acids.

The CDR3 here is CASSGRYPGELFF. The CDR3 nucleotides read TGTGCCAGCAGCGGACGATATCCCGGGGAGCTGTTTTTT. J is TRBJ2-2 and V is TRBV7-9; D not certain. The V end lost 5 bases, the J end lost 6 bases, and 10 bases lay between the germline ends. CDR1 is SEHNR, CDR2 FQNEAQ, per germline (reference sequence). The CDR3 length is 13 residues. Looking up the rest from reference TRBV7-9 and TRBJ2-2 gives the full variable domain: DTGVSQNPRHKITKRGQNVTFRCDPISEHNRLYWYRQTLGQGPEFLTYFQNEAQLEKSRLLSDRFSAERPKGSFSTLEIQRTEQGDSAMYLCASSGRYPGELFFGEGSRLTVL.

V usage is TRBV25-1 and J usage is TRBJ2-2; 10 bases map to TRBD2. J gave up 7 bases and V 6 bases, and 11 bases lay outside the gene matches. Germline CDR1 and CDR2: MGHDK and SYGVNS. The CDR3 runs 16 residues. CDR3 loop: CASSELAGPSIGELFF. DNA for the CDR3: TGTGCCAGCAGCGAACTAGCGGGACCTTCCATCGGGGAGCTGTTTTTT.

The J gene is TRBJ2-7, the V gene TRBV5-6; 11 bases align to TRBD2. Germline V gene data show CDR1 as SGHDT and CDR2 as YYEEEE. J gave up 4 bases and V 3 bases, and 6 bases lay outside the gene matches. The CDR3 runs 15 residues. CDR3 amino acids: CASSSGLAGWYEQYF. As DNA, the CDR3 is TGTGCCAGCAGCTCCGGACTAGCGGGTTGGTACGAGCAGTACTTC.

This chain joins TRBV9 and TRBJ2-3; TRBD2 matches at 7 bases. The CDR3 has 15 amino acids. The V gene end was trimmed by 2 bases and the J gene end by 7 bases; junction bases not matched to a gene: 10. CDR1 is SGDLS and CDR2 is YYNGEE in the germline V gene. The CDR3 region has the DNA TGTGCCAGCAGCGTCGGGACTACCCTGCTCCATACGCAGTATTTT. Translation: CASSVGTTLLHTQYF.

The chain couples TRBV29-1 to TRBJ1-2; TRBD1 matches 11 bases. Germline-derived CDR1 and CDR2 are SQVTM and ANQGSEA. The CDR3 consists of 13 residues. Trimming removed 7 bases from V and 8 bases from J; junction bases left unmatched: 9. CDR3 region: CSARTGGARGYTF. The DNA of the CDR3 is TGCAGCGCGAGGACAGGGGGCGCGAGGGGCTACACCTTC.

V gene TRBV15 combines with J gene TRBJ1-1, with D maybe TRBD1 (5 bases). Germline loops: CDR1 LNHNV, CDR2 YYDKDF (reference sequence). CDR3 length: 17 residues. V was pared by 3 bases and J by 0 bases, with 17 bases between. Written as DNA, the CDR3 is TGTGCCACCAGCAGCTTCTCGACAGCATCCATGAACACTGAAGCTTTCTTT. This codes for CATSSFSTASMNTEAFF.

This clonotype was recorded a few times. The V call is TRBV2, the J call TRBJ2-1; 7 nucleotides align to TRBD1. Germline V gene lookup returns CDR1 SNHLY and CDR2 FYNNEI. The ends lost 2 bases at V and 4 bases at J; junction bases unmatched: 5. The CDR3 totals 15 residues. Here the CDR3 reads CASSEFRDSYNEQFF. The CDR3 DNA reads TGTGCCAGCAGTGAATTCCGGGACAGTTACAATGAGCAGTTCTTC.

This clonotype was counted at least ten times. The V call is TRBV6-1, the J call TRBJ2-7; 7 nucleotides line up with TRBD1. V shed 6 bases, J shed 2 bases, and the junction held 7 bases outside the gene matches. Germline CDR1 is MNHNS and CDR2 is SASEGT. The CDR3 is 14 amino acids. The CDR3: CASSDRDRAYEQYF. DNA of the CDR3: TGTGCCAGCAGCGACCGGGACAGAGCCTACGAGCAGTACTTC.